This T cell receptor beta chain appears in the sequencing data of a study of control samples from healthy donors and cancer patients. Germline V lookup: CDR1 SSHAT, CDR2 FNYEAQ (reference sequence). The CDR3 is made up of 13 amino acids. TCRdb's copy holds only in-frame clones and misses some; the assay was immunoSEQ multiplex PCR. Of 120,000 to 150,000 clones in the sample, 89% were seen once. With regard to this clone: The junction and the germline gene differ at one end; a read error may be behind it.

This TCR came from a man aged 25 to 40 in good health. This rearrangement joins TRBV7-7 to TRBJ1-1; D is undetermined. The sequencing sample was made of blood. Written as DNA, the CDR3 is TGTGCTAGCAGCACGGACCTGAACACTGAAGCTTTCTTT. Translating gives CASSTDLNTEAFF.